Presented here are 20 T cell receptor beta chains from one specimen sequenced in a study of T cell responses to AZD1222 COVID-19 vaccine. Libraries were prepared by immunoSEQ multiplex PCR; TCRdb keeps only in-frame clonotypes and omits some of them. The sample yields about 120,000 clones, around 93% seen once. The specimen was peripheral blood, collected on day 0 of AZD1222 vaccination. These receptors all stem from an adult in good health.

The chain is built from TRBV3-1 (or the pseudogene TRBV3-2) and TRBJ2-1; TRBD2 matches at 7 bases. There are 15 residues in the CDR3. Germline CDR1 and CDR2: LGHDT and YNNKEL (reference sequence). The V gene end was trimmed by 6 bases and the J gene end by 0 bases; junction bases not matched to a gene: 5. Here the CDR3 DNA reads TGTGCCAGCAGAACTAGCGCCAGCTCCTACAATGAGCAGTTCTTC. This encodes CASRTSASSYNEQFF.

The chain carries TRBV28 and TRBJ2-1; D is perhaps TRBD2 (6 bases). This CDR3 is built from 14 residues. Germline-derived CDR1 and CDR2 are MDHEN and SYDVKM. Trimming shortened V by 6 bases and J by 0 bases, and 9 bases separated the two germline ends. The CDR3 DNA is TGTGCCAGCAGGGGGGGTCTCTCCTACAATGAGCAGTTCTTC. It encodes CASRGGLSYNEQFF.

The rearrangement links TRBV10-3 to TRBJ1-3; D not certain. CDR1 and CDR2 (germline): ENHRY, SYGVKD. V was pared by 6 bases and J by 4 bases, with 4 bases between. The CDR3 is made up of 11 amino acids. The DNA for the CDR3 is TGTGCCATCAGAAGCGGAAACACCATATATTTT. Amino acid sequence: CAIRSGNTIYF.

The rearrangement uses TRBV5-1 and TRBJ2-7; the match to TRBD1 covers 7 bases. J lost 1 base, V lost 1 base, and 5 bases had no gene match. The CDR3 covers 15 residues. Germline CDR1 SGHRS, CDR2 YFSETQ. CDR3 residues: CASSLTWDRSYEQYF. The CDR3 DNA is TGCGCCAGCAGCTTGACCTGGGACAGATCCTACGAGCAGTACTTC.

The gene calls are TRBV4-1 and TRBJ2-5; the D gene is possibly TRBD2 (5 bases). Between the trimmed V and J ends, which lost 4 bases and 5 bases, there was a span of 14 bases. The CDR3 has 14 amino acids. Germline V gives CDR1 MGHRA, CDR2 YSYEKL. The CDR3 DNA is TGCGCCAGCAGCCTGGACTCCAATAAGGAGACCCAGTACTTC. Protein: CASSLDSNKETQYF.

This chain joins TRBV28 and TRBJ1-2, with 7 bases matching TRBD1. Germline CDR1 MDHEN, CDR2 SYDVKM. This CDR3 is built from 14 residues. The V gene end was trimmed by 5 bases and the J gene end by 8 bases; junction bases not matched to a gene: 11. The CDR3 bases are TGTGCCAGCAGTCTCGACAGGGACGGGAGGGGCTACACCTTC. Amino acid sequence: CASSLDRDGRGYTF.

This chain connects TRBV11-1 to TRBJ1-3, with 7 bases identical to TRBD1. Trimming at V came to 5 bases and at J to 0 bases, leaving 7 bases not matched to a gene. In germline, CDR1 is SGHAT, CDR2 FQDESV (reference sequence). The CDR3 contains 16 residues. CDR3: CASSPGQLSSGNTIYF. CDR3 nucleotides: TGTGCCAGCAGCCCGGGACAGCTTAGCTCTGGAAACACCATATATTTT.

The CDR3 protein is CASSYVLGRDWNQPQHF. DNA of the CDR3: TGTGCCAGCAGTTACGTGTTGGGTAGAGATTGGAATCAGCCCCAGCATTTT. This rearrangement joins TRBV6-2 or TRBV6-3 to TRBJ1-5, with no clear D. V lost 2 bases and J lost 4, with 18 bases in between. The CDR3 contains 17 residues. Germline CDR1 and CDR2: MNHEY and SVGEGT.

V is TRBV14 and J is TRBJ2-7, with 11 nucleotides matching TRBD1. J was trimmed by 2 bases and V by 7 bases; bases with no gene match: 7. Germline loops: CDR1 SGHDN, CDR2 FVKESK. The CDR3 is 15 residues long. The CDR3 loop is CASTVGTGGTYEQYF. The CDR3 nucleotides read TGTGCCAGCACCGTCGGGACAGGGGGAACCTACGAGCAGTACTTC.

The chain links TRBV3-1 (or the pseudogene TRBV3-2) to TRBJ2-5; 10 bases are shared with TRBD2. The CDR3 extends over 17 amino acids. Germline CDR1 reads LGHDT; CDR2 reads YNNKEL (reference sequence). V lost 7 bases to trimming and J lost 5 bases; unmatched junction nucleotides: 16. The CDR3 loop is CASNQSPGTSVKETQYF. The CDR3 DNA sequence: TGTGCCAGCAACCAGTCCCCCGGGACTAGCGTTAAGGAGACCCAGTACTTC.

This sequence joins TRBV3-1 (or the pseudogene TRBV3-2) and TRBJ1-3; unclear D gene. The V end lost 4 bases, the J end lost 2 bases, and 9 bases lay between the germline ends. The germline V gene has CDR1 LGHDT and CDR2 YNNKEL (reference sequence). The CDR3 consists of 14 residues. In DNA form, the CDR3 reads TGTGCCAGCAGCCTAGCAGGACCTGGAAACACCATATATTTT. Its protein product is CASSLAGPGNTIYF.

V and J are TRBV6-5 and TRBJ1-1; possible D gene TRBD1, 6 bases. Between the trimmed V and J ends, which lost 0 bases and 0 bases, there was a span of 8 bases. This CDR3 spans 15 amino acids. Germline V gives CDR1 MNHEY, CDR2 SVGAGI. CDR3 in amino acids: CASSYSQGLNTEAFF. CDR3 bases: TGTGCCAGCAGTTACTCTCAGGGGCTGAACACTGAAGCTTTCTTT.

The V gene is TRBV7-6, the J gene TRBJ1-1; D unclear. Looked up from germline, CDR1 is SGHVS and CDR2 is FNYEAQ. Trimming stripped 6 bases from V and 1 base from J, with 9 bases between. CDR3 size: 13 residues. The CDR3 spells CASRLLGNTEAFF. The CDR3 coding sequence is TGTGCCAGCAGATTACTGGGGAACACTGAAGCTTTCTTT.

The chain combines TRBV30 with TRBJ1-5; D is unclear. The V and J ends lost 1 base and 3 bases respectively, with 13 bases between them. Looked up from germline, CDR1 is GTSNPN and CDR2 is SVGIG (reference sequence). This CDR3 region has 15 residues. The CDR3 DNA reads as TGTGCCTGGAGTGGAACAGCAAGCTTCAATCAGCCCCAGCATTTT. Its translation: CAWSGTASFNQPQHF.

This sequence joins TRBV9 and TRBJ2-4; D remains ambiguous. This CDR3 spans 15 amino acids. Trimming removed 0 bases from V and 9 bases from J, with 16 bases in between. In germline, CDR1 is SGDLS, CDR2 YYNGEE. CDR3 nucleotides: TGTGCCAGCAGCGTAGAGCCGGAAAAATTAGGCATTCAGTACTTC. This sequence encodes CASSVEPEKLGIQYF. The entire variable domain, with the rest obtained from reference TRBV9 and TRBJ2-4, is as follows: DSGVTQTPKHLITATGQRVTLRCSPRSGDLSVYWYQQSLDQGLQFLIQYYNGEERAKGNILERFSAQQFPDLHSELNLSSLELGDSALYFCASSVEPEKLGIQYFGAGTRLSVL.

The chain links TRBV20-1 to TRBJ2-2; 10 positions match TRBD2. This CDR3 comprises 15 residues. J was trimmed by 9 bases and V by 3 bases; bases with no gene match: 10. Germline values: CDR1 DFQATT, CDR2 SNEGSKA (reference sequence). The CDR3 DNA sequence: TGCAGTGCTAGTCGGCTAGCGGGAGTCGTTCGGGAGCTGTTTTTT. It specifies CSASRLAGVVRELFF.

This clone was seen a few times. This chain uses TRBV5-1 with TRBJ1-2, with a weak D call TRBD1 (5 bases). Deletions cut 6 bases from V and 4 bases from J, with 19 bases between. The germline CDR1 and CDR2 sequences are SGHRS and YFSETQ. The CDR3 runs 15 residues. The chain's CDR3 is CASNGPGKGGYGYTF. Written as DNA, the CDR3 is TGCGCCAGCAATGGGCCAGGGAAGGGTGGCTATGGCTACACCTTC. Supplemented by reference TRBV5-1 and TRBJ1-2, the full variable domain reads KAGVTQTPRYLIKTRGQQVTLSCSPISGHRSVSWYQQTPGQGLQFLFEYFSETQRNKGNFPGRFSGRQFSNSRSEMNVSTLELGDSALYLCASNGPGKGGYGYTFGSGTRLTVV.

The chain joins TRBV28 to TRBJ1-1; 8 bases are a match to TRBD1. The CDR3 extends over 16 amino acids. Trimming took 3 bases from V and 0 from J; bases not matched to a gene: 6. Germline V gives CDR1 MDHEN, CDR2 SYDVKM. The CDR3 bases are TGTGCCAGCAGTTTGATGGGACAGGATATGAACACTGAAGCTTTCTTT. It is translated as CASSLMGQDMNTEAFF. The entire variable domain, with the rest obtained from reference TRBV28 and TRBJ1-1, is as follows: DVKVTQSSRYLVKRTGEKVFLECVQDMDHENMFWYRQDPGLGLRLIYFSYDVKMKEKGDIPEGYSVSREKKERFSLILESASTNQTSMYLCASSLMGQDMNTEAFFGQGTRLTVV.

This chain joins TRBV5-1 and TRBJ1-1, with 10 bases matching TRBD1. In germline, CDR1 is SGHRS, CDR2 YFSETQ. Trimming took 3 bases from V and 1 from J; bases not matched to a gene: 3. CDR3 length: 15 residues. The CDR3 region has the DNA TGCGCCAGCAGCTGGAGGACAGGGGGGAACACTGAAGCTTTCTTT. This encodes CASSWRTGGNTEAFF.

The chain links TRBV30 to TRBJ1-2; D gene unclear. This CDR3 has 14 residues. Trimming removed 0 bases from V and 2 bases from J, with 10 bases in between. Germline lookup yields CDR1 GTSNPN and CDR2 SVGIG (reference sequence). CDR3 nucleotide sequence: TGTGCCTGGAGTGTCGGGAGCGCGAACTATGGCTACACCTTC. Translated, it gives CAWSVGSANYGYTF.